Listed below are T cell receptor beta chains from one sample, sequenced in a study of cytotoxic CD8 clonotypes in ibrutinib-treated CLL. Repertoires were generated with immunoSEQ multiplex PCR, while TCRdb's copy carries only in-frame clones and drops some. Among 110,000 or so clones listed, about 58% were seen once. The sample was PBMCs, taken after 24 months of ibrutinib treatment. The receptors stem from a human donor with chronic lymphocytic leukemia. CDR3s include the opening cysteine and the closing phenylalanine or tryptophan. Clone size is given for some rows only: seen once, a few or many times, or a class if the clone is expanded.

abundance | j_gene | v_gene | CDR3aa
few | TRBJ2-1 | TRBV5-1 | CASSPGTDFYNEQFF
. | TRBJ2-3 | TRBV5-1 | CASRDTDTQYF
. | TRBJ2-5 | TRBV5-4 | CASSWARAGQETQYF
. | TRBJ1-2 | TRBV6-1 | CASSVKDNYGYTF
. | TRBJ2-1 | TRBV15 | CATSRVITSGGEYEQFF
. | TRBJ1-5 | TRBV27 | CASSLRGDNQPQHF
. | TRBJ2-3 | TRBV28 | CASSGLAGGRRDTQYF
. | TRBJ1-2 | TRBV6-6 | CASSPGRYGYTF
. | TRBJ2-4 | TRBV7-2 | CASSPGGAGRAKNIQYF
. | TRBJ1-1 | TRBV19 | CASSTARVNTEAFF
. | TRBJ2-5 | TRBV30 | CAWSVRSQETQYF
. | TRBJ1-1 | TRBV7-9 | CASSLGGASGAFF
few | TRBJ2-7 | TRBV19 | CASSTQQGSYEQYF
. | TRBJ1-1 | TRBV18 | CASSPTGDTEAFF
. | TRBJ1-6 | TRBV4-1 | CASSQGTGAYSPLHF
. | TRBJ2-7 | TRBV5-1 | CASSSGTGVYEQYF
. | TRBJ1-6 | TRBV6-5 | CASTPLGGDNSPLHF
. | TRBJ1-4 | TRBV6-5 | CASSRTPREEKLFF
. | TRBJ2-5 | TRBV19 | CASSAQGRLEETQYF
. | TRBJ1-3 | TRBV9 | CASSYGVGGNTIYF
. | TRBJ2-5 | TRBV25-1 | CASSEGTGGWETQYF
. | TRBJ2-5 | TRBV6-6 | CASWGGGQETQYF
. | TRBJ2-5 | TRBV5-1 | CASSLEGLAGPWETQYF
. | TRBJ1-6 | TRBV28 | CASSPLGRTENSPLHF
few | TRBJ2-3 | TRBV7-6 | CASSSSLAGGRDTQYF
. | TRBJ1-2 | TRBV6-5 | CASRITGTDPGGYTF
. | TRBJ2-1 | TRBV29-1 | CSETQGAGEQFF
. | TRBJ2-3 | TRBV2 | CASSDRTGVTDTQYF
. | TRBJ1-1 | TRBV5-4 | CASSLPKGENTEAFF
. | TRBJ2-7 | TRBV28 | CASSSGTIDEQYF
. | TRBJ2-3 | TRBV25-1 | CASSEGGVSTDTQYF